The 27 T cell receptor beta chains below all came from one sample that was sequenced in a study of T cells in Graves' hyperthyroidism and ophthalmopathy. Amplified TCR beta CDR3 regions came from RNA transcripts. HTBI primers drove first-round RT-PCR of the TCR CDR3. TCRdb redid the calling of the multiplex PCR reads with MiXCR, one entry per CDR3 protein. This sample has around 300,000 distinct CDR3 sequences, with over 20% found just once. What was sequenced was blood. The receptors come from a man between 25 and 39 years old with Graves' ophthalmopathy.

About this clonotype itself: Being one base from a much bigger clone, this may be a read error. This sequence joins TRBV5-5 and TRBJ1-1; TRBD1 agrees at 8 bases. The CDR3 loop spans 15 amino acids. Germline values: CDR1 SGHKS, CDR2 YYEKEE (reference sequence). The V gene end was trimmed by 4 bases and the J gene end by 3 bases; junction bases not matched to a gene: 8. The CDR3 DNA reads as TGTGCCAGCAGCCTCCGGACAGGGTCGGACACTGAAGCTTTCTTT. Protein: CASSLRTGSDTEAFF.

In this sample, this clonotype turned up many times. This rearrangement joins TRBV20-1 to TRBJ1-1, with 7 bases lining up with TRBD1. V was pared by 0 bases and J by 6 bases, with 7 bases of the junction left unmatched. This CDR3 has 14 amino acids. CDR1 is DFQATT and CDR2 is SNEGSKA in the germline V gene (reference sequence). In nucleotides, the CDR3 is TGCAGTGCTAGAGATCCCGGGAGGGGGCCTGAAGCTTTCTTT. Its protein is CSARDPGRGPEAFF.

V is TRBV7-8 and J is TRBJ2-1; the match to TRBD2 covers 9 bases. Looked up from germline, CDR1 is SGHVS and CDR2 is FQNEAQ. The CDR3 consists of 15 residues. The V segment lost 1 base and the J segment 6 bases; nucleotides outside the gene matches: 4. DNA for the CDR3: TGTGCCAGCAGCTTAGTAGCGGGAGAAAGCAATGAGCAGTTCTTC. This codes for CASSLVAGESNEQFF.

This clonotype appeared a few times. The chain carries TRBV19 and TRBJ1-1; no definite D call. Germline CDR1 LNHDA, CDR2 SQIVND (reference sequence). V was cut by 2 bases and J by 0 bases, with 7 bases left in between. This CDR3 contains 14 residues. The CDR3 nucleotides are TGTGCCAGTAGTATAAAGACGTTGAACACTGAAGCTTTCTTT. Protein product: CASSIKTLNTEAFF.

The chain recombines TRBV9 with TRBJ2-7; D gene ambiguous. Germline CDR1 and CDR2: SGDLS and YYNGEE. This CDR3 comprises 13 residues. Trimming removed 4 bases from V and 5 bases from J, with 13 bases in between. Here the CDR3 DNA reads TGTGCCAGCAGCCAAGTCGCTACCCACGAGCAGTACTTC. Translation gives CASSQVATHEQYF.

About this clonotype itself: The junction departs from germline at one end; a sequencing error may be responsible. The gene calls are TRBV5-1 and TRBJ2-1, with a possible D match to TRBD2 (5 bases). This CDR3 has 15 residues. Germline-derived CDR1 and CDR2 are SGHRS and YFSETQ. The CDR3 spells CASSLAQVVTNEQFF. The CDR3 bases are TGTGCCAGCAGCTTAGCGCAGGTAGTAACCAATGAGCAGTTCTTC. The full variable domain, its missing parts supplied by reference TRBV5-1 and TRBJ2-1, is KAGVTQTPRYLIKTRGQQVTLSCSPISGHRSVSWYQQTPGQGLQFLFEYFSETQRNKGNFPGRFSGRQFSNSRSEMNVSTLELGDSALYLCASSLAQVVTNEQFFGPGTRLTVL.

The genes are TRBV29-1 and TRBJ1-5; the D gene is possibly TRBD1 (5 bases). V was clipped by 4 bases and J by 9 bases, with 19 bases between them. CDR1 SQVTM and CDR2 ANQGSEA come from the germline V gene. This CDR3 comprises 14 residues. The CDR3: CSVGDVRGKGPQHF. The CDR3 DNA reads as TGCAGCGTTGGGGACGTACGAGGCAAGGGGCCCCAGCATTTT.

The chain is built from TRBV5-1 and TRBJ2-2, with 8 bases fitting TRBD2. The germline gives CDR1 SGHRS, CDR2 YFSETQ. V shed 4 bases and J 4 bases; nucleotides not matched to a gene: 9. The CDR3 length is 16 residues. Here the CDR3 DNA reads TGCGCCAGCAGCGAGAGCGGGAGAAGTGGCACCGGGGAGCTGTTTTTT. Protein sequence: CASSESGRSGTGELFF.

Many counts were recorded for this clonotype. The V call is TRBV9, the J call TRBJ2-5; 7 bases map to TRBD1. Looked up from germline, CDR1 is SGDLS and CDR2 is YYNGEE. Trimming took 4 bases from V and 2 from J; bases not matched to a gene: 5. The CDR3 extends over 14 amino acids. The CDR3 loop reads CASSPGTDQETQYF. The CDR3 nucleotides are TGTGCCAGCAGCCCTGGGACAGATCAAGAGACCCAGTACTTC.

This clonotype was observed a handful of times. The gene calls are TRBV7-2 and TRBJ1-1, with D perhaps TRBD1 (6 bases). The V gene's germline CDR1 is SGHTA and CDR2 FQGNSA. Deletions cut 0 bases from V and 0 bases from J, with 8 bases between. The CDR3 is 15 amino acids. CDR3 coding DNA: TGTGCCAGCAGCTTAGCGGGACATCTGAACACTGAAGCTTTCTTT. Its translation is CASSLAGHLNTEAFF.

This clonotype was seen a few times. CDR3 in amino acids: CASSATGAGVGQYF. CDR3 coding DNA: TGTGCCAGCAGTGCTACGGGGGCGGGAGTCGGTCAGTACTTC. The rearrangement uses TRBV6-1 and TRBJ2-5; the D gene is possibly TRBD2 (7 bases). CDR3 length equals 14 residues. Germline CDR1 is MNHNS and CDR2 is SASEGT. The ends were cut back, 4 bases at V and 11 bases at J, with 20 bases in the middle.

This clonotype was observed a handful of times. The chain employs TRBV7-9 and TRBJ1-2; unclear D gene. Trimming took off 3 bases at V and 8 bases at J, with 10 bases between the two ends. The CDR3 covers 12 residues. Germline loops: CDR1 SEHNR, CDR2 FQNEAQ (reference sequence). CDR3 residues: CASSFRAVGYTF. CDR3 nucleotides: TGTGCCAGCAGCTTTAGAGCCGTGGGCTACACCTTC.

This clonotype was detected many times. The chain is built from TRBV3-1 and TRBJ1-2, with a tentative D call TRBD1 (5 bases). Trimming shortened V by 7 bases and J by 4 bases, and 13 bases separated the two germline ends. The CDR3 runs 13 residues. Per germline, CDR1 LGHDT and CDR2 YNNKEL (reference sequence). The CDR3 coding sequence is TGTGCCAGCACCCGGGGCGAGGGCTATGGCTACACCTTC. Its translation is CASTRGEGYGYTF.

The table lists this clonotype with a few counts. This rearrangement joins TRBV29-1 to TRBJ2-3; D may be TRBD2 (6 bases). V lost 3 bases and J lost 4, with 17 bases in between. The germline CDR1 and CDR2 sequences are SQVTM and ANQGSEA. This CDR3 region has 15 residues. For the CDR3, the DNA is TGCAGCGTTGAGTTTGCGGGAAGGTCGGCAGATACGCAGTATTTT. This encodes CSVEFAGRSADTQYF.

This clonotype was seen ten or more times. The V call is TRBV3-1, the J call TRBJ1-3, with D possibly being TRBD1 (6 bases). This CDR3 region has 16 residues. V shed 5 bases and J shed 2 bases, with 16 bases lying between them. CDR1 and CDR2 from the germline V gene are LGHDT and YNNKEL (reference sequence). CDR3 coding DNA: TGTGCCAGCAGCTCAAACCCGAACAGGGCTGGAAACACCATATATTTT. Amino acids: CASSSNPNRAGNTIYF.

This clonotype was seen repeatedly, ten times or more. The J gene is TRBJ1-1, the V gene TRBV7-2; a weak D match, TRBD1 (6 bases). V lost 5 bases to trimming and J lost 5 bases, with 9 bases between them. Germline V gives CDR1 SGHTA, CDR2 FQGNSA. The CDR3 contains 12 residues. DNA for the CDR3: TGTGCCAGCAGCCGACAGGATACTGAAGCTTTCTTT. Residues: CASSRQDTEAFF.

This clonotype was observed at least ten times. The CDR3 bases are TGTGCCAGCAGCGCCTCGGGACAGGGTGTTAGGGATGAGCAGTTCTTC. Translation gives CASSASGQGVRDEQFF. This chain joins TRBV11-2 and TRBJ2-1, with 9 bases fitting TRBD1. CDR1 and CDR2 from the germline V gene are SGHAT and FQNNGV. V lost 5 bases to trimming and J lost 8 bases; unmatched junction nucleotides: 13. There are 16 residues in the CDR3.

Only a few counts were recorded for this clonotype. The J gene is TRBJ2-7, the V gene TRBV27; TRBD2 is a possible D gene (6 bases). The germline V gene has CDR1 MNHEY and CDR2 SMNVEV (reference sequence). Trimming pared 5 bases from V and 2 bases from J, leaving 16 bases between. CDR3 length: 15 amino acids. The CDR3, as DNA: TGTGCCAGCAGTCCGCCGGGACTCTGGGCCTACGAGCAGTACTTC. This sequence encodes CASSPPGLWAYEQYF.

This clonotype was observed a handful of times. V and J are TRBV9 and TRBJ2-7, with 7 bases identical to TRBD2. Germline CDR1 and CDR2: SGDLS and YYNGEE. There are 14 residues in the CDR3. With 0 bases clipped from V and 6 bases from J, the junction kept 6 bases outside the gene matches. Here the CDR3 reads CASSVVGGGGEQYF. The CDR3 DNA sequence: TGTGCCAGCAGCGTAGTTGGGGGGGGGGGCGAGCAGTACTTC.

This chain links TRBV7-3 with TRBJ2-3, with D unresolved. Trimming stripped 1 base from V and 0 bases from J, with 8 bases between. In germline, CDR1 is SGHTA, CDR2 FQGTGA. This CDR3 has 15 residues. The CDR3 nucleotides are TGTGCCAGCAGCTTAAACGACCTAAGCACAGATACGCAGTATTTT. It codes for CASSLNDLSTDTQYF.

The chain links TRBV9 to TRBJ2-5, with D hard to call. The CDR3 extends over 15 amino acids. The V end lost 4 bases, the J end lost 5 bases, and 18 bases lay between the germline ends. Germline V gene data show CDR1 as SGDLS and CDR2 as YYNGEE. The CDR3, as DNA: TGTGCCAGCAGCTTAATGGATGGGAATGGGGAGACCCAGTACTTC. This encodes CASSLMDGNGETQYF. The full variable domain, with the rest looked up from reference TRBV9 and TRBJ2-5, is DSGVTQTPKHLITATGQRVTLRCSPRSGDLSVYWYQQSLDQGLQFLIQYYNGEERAKGNILERFSAQQFPDLHSELNLSSLELGDSALYFCASSLMDGNGETQYFGPGTRLLVL.

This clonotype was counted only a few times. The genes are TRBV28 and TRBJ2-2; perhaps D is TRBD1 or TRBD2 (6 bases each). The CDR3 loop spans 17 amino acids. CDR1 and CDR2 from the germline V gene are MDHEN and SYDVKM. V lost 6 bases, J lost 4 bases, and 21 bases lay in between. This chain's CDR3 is CASRNLERGRITGELFF. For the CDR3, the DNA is TGTGCCAGCAGAAACCTGGAGAGGGGGAGGATCACCGGGGAGCTGTTTTTT.

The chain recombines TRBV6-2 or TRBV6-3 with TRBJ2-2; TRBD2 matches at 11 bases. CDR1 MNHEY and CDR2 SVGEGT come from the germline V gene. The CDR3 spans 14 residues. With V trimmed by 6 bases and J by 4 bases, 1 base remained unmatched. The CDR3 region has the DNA TGTGCCAGCAGACTAGCGGGAGTCACCGGGGAGCTGTTTTTT. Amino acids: CASRLAGVTGELFF.

As DNA, the CDR3 is TGTGCCAGCAGCTTAGACACCTTCTCCTACGAGCAGTACTTC. Protein product: CASSLDTFSYEQYF. This chain uses TRBV11-2 with TRBJ2-7, with D hard to call. The CDR3 has 14 residues. V shed 0 bases and J shed 0 bases, with 6 bases lying between them. Germline lookup yields CDR1 SGHAT and CDR2 FQNNGV.

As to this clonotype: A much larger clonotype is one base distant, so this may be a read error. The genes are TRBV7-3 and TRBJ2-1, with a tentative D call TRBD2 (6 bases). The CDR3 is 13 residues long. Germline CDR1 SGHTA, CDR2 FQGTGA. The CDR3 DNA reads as TGTGCTAGCAGCTTCGGGGGAGCCGATGAGCAGTTCTTC. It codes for CASSFGGADEQFF.

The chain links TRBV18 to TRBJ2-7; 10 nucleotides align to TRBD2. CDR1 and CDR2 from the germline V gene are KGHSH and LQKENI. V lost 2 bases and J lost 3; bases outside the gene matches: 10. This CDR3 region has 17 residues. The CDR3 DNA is TGTGCCAGCTCACCAAACCCCCCTAGCGGGAGTCGCTACGAGCAGTACTTC. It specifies CASSPNPPSGSRYEQYF.

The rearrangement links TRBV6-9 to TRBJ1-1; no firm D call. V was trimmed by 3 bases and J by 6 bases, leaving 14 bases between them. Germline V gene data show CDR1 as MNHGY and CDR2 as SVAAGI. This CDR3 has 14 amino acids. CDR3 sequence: CASSYQDRLPEAFF. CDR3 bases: TGTGCCAGCAGTTACCAGGACCGATTACCTGAAGCTTTCTTT.